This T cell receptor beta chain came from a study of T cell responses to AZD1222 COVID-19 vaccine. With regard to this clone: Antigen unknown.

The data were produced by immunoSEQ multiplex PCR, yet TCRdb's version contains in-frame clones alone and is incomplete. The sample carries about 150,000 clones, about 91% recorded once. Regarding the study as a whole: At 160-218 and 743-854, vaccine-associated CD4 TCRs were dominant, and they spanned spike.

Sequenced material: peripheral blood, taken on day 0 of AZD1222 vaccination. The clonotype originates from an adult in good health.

The CDR3 loop reads CASSVEAEISFYNEQFF. The DNA for the CDR3 is TGTGCCAGCAGCGTAGAGGCAGAAATCTCGTTTTACAATGAGCAGTTCTTC. The chain couples TRBV9 to TRBJ2-1; D gene unclear. Germline CDR1 SGDLS, CDR2 YYNGEE. The V gene lost 0 bases and the J gene lost 4 bases, with 17 bases spanning the gap. This CDR3 is built from 17 residues. The full variable domain, its missing parts supplied by reference TRBV9 and TRBJ2-1, is DSGVTQTPKHLITATGQRVTLRCSPRSGDLSVYWYQQSLDQGLQFLIQYYNGEERAKGNILERFSAQQFPDLHSELNLSSLELGDSALYFCASSVEAEISFYNEQFFGPGTRLTVL.